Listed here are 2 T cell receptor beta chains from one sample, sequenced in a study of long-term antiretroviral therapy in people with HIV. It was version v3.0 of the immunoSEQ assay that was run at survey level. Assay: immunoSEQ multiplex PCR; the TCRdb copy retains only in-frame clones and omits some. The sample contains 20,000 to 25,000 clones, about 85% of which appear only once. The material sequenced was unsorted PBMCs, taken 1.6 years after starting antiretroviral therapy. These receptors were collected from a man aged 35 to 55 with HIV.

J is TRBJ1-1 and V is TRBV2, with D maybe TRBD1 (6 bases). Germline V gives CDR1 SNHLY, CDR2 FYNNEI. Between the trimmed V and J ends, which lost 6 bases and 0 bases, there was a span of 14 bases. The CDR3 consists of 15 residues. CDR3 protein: CASSMGQGLNTEAFF. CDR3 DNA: TGTGCCAGCAGCATGGGGCAGGGGTTGAACACTGAAGCTTTCTTT.

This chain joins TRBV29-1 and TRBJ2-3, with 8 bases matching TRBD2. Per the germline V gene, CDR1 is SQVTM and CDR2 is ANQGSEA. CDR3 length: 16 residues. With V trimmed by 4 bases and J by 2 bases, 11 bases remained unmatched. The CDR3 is CSVGGTVAGPTDTQYF. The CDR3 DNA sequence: TGCAGCGTTGGGGGTACGGTAGCGGGACCCACAGATACGCAGTATTTT.